A single sample is the source of the 16 T cell receptor beta chains below, sequenced in a study of cytomegalovirus exposure and HLA in healthy donors. PCR amplification relied on 60 Vbeta primers (plus 13 Jbeta primers). Profiled with immunoSEQ multiplex PCR; TCRdb holds only in-frame clones, not every one. Among about 100,000 clones listed, about 80% were seen once. Sequenced sample: PBMCs. The receptors stem from a man younger than 40 in good health and CMV-seronegative.

The chain is built from TRBV30 and TRBJ2-5; a weak D match, TRBD2 (5 bases). Deletions cut 5 bases from V and 2 bases from J, with 12 bases between. This CDR3 contains 13 residues. From germline, CDR1 is GTSNPN and CDR2 SVGIG (reference sequence). The CDR3 sequence: CAWDSGRQETQYF. In DNA, the CDR3 is TGTGCCTGGGACTCGGGGAGACAAGAGACCCAGTACTTC.

This chain connects TRBV14 to TRBJ2-7; 9 nucleotides agree with TRBD2. In germline, CDR1 is SGHDN, CDR2 FVKESK. The CDR3 extends over 14 amino acids. V shed 2 bases, J shed 1 base, and the junction held 0 bases outside the gene matches. The CDR3 DNA sequence: TGTGCCAGCAGCCAACTAGCGGGGTCCTACGAGCAGTACTTC. Translating gives CASSQLAGSYEQYF.

The V gene is TRBV6-1, the J gene TRBJ2-1, with 10 nucleotides matching TRBD2. CDR3 length equals 16 residues. Germline assignment: CDR1 MNHNS and CDR2 SASEGT. Trimming cost V 5 bases and J 6 bases; bases outside gene matches: 10. The CDR3 DNA reads as TGTGCCAGCAGTCAAGGATGGACTAGCGGATTCAATGAGCAGTTCTTC. The encoded protein is CASSQGWTSGFNEQFF.

The rearrangement links TRBV5-1 to TRBJ1-1, with D maybe TRBD1 (6 bases). Germline CDR1 and CDR2: SGHRS and YFSETQ. This CDR3 contains 15 residues. Trimming removed 7 bases from V and 8 bases from J, with 24 bases in between. The CDR3 coding sequence is TGCGCCAGCCATAAAGAGGACAGAAGGTTTGGAGAAGCTTTCTTT. Encoded protein: CASHKEDRRFGEAFF.

V is TRBV5-1 and J is TRBJ1-2; 11 bases fit TRBD1. Germline lookup yields CDR1 SGHRS and CDR2 YFSETQ. Losses at the gene ends were 3 bases for V and 5 bases for J; bases not matched to a gene: 3. The CDR3 spans 14 residues. The CDR3 is CASSSGTGGYGYTF. In nucleotides, the CDR3 is TGCGCCAGCAGCTCCGGGACAGGGGGATATGGCTACACCTTC.

As to this clone: At one end the junction does not follow the germline gene, possibly because of a read error. J is TRBJ2-7 and V is TRBV7-9, with D perhaps matching TRBD2 (6 bases). Germline loops: CDR1 SEHNR, CDR2 FQNEAQ (reference sequence). This CDR3 contains 17 residues. The CDR3 DNA reads as TGTTCCAGCAGCTTGCATGTCGGCGGGGTCCTATCCTACGAGCAGTACTTC. It translates to CSSSLHVGGVLSYEQYF.

The chain's CDR3 is CSVHRVETQYF. Written as DNA, the CDR3 is TGCAGCGTTCACAGGGTTGAGACCCAGTACTTC. The chain couples TRBV29-1 to TRBJ2-5; D may be TRBD1 (6 bases). V was trimmed by 5 bases and J by 5 bases, leaving 9 bases between them. The CDR3 is made up of 11 amino acids. From germline, CDR1 is SQVTM and CDR2 ANQGSEA.

V is TRBV5-1 and J is TRBJ2-5; no clear D gene. Germline loops: CDR1 SGHRS, CDR2 YFSETQ. The CDR3 is made up of 13 amino acids. With 0 bases removed from V and 2 bases from J, the gap between germline ends came to 5 bases. The CDR3 DNA is TGCGCCAGCAGCTTGGTTCCGCAAGAGACCCAGTACTTC. As protein: CASSLVPQETQYF.

The chain links TRBV30 to TRBJ1-1; weak D call: TRBD1 (6 bases). V lost 3 bases to trimming and J lost 11 bases, with 13 bases between them. Per germline, CDR1 GTSNPN and CDR2 SVGIG (reference sequence). The CDR3 consists of 11 residues. The CDR3 region is CAWRFGGLAFF. In nucleotides, the CDR3 is TGTGCCTGGAGGTTCGGGGGGCTCGCTTTCTTT.

The V call is TRBV18, the J call TRBJ2-3, with 8 bases lining up with TRBD2. Germline CDR1 KGHSH, CDR2 LQKENI. The CDR3 consists of 14 residues. Trimming removed 4 bases from V and 4 bases from J; junction bases left unmatched: 4. Here the CDR3 DNA reads TGTGCCAGCTCACTCCGGGGGGGGGCAGATACGCAGTATTTT. The encoded protein is CASSLRGGADTQYF.

The chain has TRBV23-1 and TRBJ2-7; 7 bases match TRBD1. TRBV23-1 is assigned to the ORF class and has an uncertain function. V lost 3 bases, J lost 7 bases, and 21 bases stayed unmatched. The CDR3 sequence is 18 residues long. CDR3 protein: CASSHIYPQGQALGEQYF. CDR3 DNA: TGCGCCAGCAGTCACATTTACCCCCAAGGACAGGCTCTTGGAGAGCAGTACTTC.

The V and J genes are TRBV28 and TRBJ1-1, with TRBD1 matching over 8 bases. The CDR3 runs to 18 residues. CDR1 MDHEN and CDR2 SYDVKM come from the germline V gene. V was pared by 2 bases and J by 4 bases, with 15 bases of the junction left unmatched. CDR3 residues: CASSLRWRTGRFGTEAFF. The CDR3 coding sequence is TGTGCCAGCAGTTTAAGGTGGCGGACAGGGCGTTTCGGCACTGAAGCTTTCTTT.

The rearrangement uses TRBV27 and TRBJ2-1, with a weak D call TRBD2 (5 bases). The germline CDR1 and CDR2 sequences are MNHEY and SMNVEV (reference sequence). The V end lost 1 base, the J end lost 10 bases, and 11 bases lay between the germline ends. The CDR3 extends over 13 amino acids. The CDR3 loop is CASSLYRGNEQFF. CDR3 coding DNA: TGTGCCAGCAGTTTATATCGGGGAAACGAGCAGTTCTTC.

The chain combines TRBV19 with TRBJ2-3; 9 bases fit TRBD2. V was pared by 5 bases and J by 4 bases, with 4 bases of the junction left unmatched. The CDR3 runs to 14 residues. CDR1 LNHDA and CDR2 SQIVND come from the germline V gene (reference sequence). The CDR3 bases are TGTGCCAGTAGTTTCGCGGGAGGGTCAGATACGCAGTATTTT. It specifies CASSFAGGSDTQYF. Supplemented by reference TRBV19 and TRBJ2-3, the full variable domain reads DGGITQSPKYLFRKEGQNVTLSCEQNLNHDAMYWYRQDPGQGLRLIYYSQIVNDFQKGDIAEGYSVSREKKESFPLTVTSAQKNPTAFYLCASSFAGGSDTQYFGPGTRLTVL.

The chain couples TRBV11-1 to TRBJ2-1; TRBD2 might be the D (5 bases). CDR1 and CDR2 from the germline V gene are SGHAT and FQDESV (reference sequence). Trimming pared 5 bases from V and 6 bases from J, leaving 26 bases between. The length of the CDR3 is 18 residues. Here the CDR3 reads CASSQSGPTWGEVNEQFF. The CDR3 coding sequence is TGTGCCAGCAGCCAATCTGGCCCGACTTGGGGAGAAGTCAATGAGCAGTTCTTC.

The gene calls are TRBV7-3 and TRBJ1-1, with TRBD1 matching 7 bases. This CDR3 is built from 14 residues. CDR1 and CDR2 (germline): SGHTA, FQGTGA. V dropped 5 bases and J dropped 0; count of bases not matched to a gene: 3. The CDR3 region is CASSAQGLNTEAFF. The CDR3 DNA follows: TGTGCCAGCAGCGCACAGGGGTTGAACACTGAAGCTTTCTTT.